The rows below give T cell receptor beta chains drawn from one sample of a study of cytomegalovirus exposure and HLA in healthy donors. Some clones are missing from TCRdb's copy, which holds only in-frame ones; the method was immunoSEQ multiplex PCR. Of approximately 150,000 clones in the sample, over 70% were seen once. The specimen sequenced was PBMCs. The receptors stem from a male donor in good health and CMV-seronegative. CDR3s include the opening cysteine and the closing phenylalanine or tryptophan. D genes are given only for firm matches. Clone size is not always given. Where it is, it says once, few, many or a class for expanded clones.

V,J,size,D,CDR3,DNA
TRBV18,TRBJ2-1,.,TRBD2,CASSPSAGGAVNEQFF,TGTGCCAGCTCACCTTCCGCGGGGGGGGCGGTAAATGAGCAGTTCTTC
TRBV10-3,TRBJ2-5,.,TRBD2,CAISESSGEETQYF,TGTGCCATCAGTGAGTCTAGCGGGGAAGAGACCCAGTACTTC
TRBV7-9,TRBJ2-3,.,.,CASSHSRSTDTQYF,TGTGCCAGCAGCCACAGTCGTAGCACAGATACGCAGTATTTT
TRBV15,TRBJ2-1,.,TRBD1,CATSWWTGVNEQFF,TGTGCCACCAGCTGGTGGACAGGGGTCAATGAGCAGTTCTTC
TRBV7-2,TRBJ1-3,.,.,CASSEWERTGGNTIYF,TGTGCCAGCAGCGAGTGGGAGCGGACTGGTGGAAACACCATATATTTT
TRBV2,TRBJ1-1,.,.,CASSERQRDTEAFF,TGTGCCAGCAGTGAGAGGCAGAGAGACACTGAAGCTTTCTTT
TRBV28,TRBJ2-3,.,.,CASSFLASESRGDTQYF,TGTGCCAGCAGTTTTTTAGCTAGCGAGAGTAGAGGAGATACGCAGTATTTT
TRBV4-2,TRBJ2-3,.,TRBD2,CASSLDGASGGADTQYF,TGTGCCAGCAGCCTCGATGGGGCTAGCGGCGGGGCAGATACGCAGTATTTT
TRBV28,TRBJ2-7,.,TRBD1,CASSIQGTGTYEQYF,TGTGCCAGCAGTATCCAGGGGACAGGCACCTACGAGCAGTACTTC
TRBV9,TRBJ1-2,.,.,CASSGPAAPLGYGYTF,TGTGCCAGCAGCGGGCCCGCAGCCCCACTCGGGTATGGCTACACCTTC
TRBV19,TRBJ2-2,once,.,CASRVEAGELFF,TGTGCCAGTAGGGTCGAGGCCGGGGAGCTGTTTTTT
TRBV28,TRBJ1-1,.,.,CASRYRARGTEAFF,TGTGCCAGCAGATACAGGGCTCGGGGTACTGAAGCTTTCTTT
TRBV4-3,TRBJ2-2,.,.,CASSQDNGANTGELFF,TGCGCCAGCAGCCAAGATAACGGGGCGAACACCGGGGAGCTGTTTTTT
TRBV14,TRBJ1-5,.,.,CASSGQYNQPQHF,TGTGCCAGCAGCGGACAGTACAATCAGCCCCAGCATTTT
TRBV5-1,TRBJ2-1,.,.,CASSSRGGDNEQFF,TGCGCCAGCAGCTCCAGGGGTGGGGACAATGAGCAGTTCTTC
TRBV9,TRBJ2-5,few,TRBD2,CASSPRTGSGLAEETQYF,TGTGCCAGCAGCCCTAGGACAGGTTCGGGACTAGCGGAAGAGACCCAGTACTTC
TRBV30,TRBJ2-7,.,TRBD2,CAWRTLAGVSYEQYF,TGTGCCTGGAGAACACTAGCGGGGGTGTCCTACGAGCAGTACTTC
TRBV7-2,TRBJ1-6,few,.,CASSLEGAALDSPLHF,TGTGCCAGCAGCTTAGAAGGGGCGGCTTTGGACTCACCCCTCCACTTT
TRBV19,TRBJ2-7,.,TRBD1,CASSIRDRGYEQYF,TGTGCCAGTAGTATCCGGGACAGGGGATACGAGCAGTACTTC
TRBV28,TRBJ1-4,few,.,CASSPSTEINEKLFF,TGTGCCAGCAGTCCCTCGACAGAAATTAATGAAAAACTGTTTTTT
TRBV7-2,TRBJ2-3,.,.,CASSLVANTQYF,TGTGCCAGCAGCTTAGTAGCTAATACGCAGTATTTT
TRBV19,TRBJ1-2,once,TRBD1,CASSIGQGVGYTF,TGTGCCAGTAGTATCGGACAGGGAGTCGGCTACACCTTC
TRBV6-4,TRBJ1-6,few,.,CASSDSGGPNSPLHF,TGTGCCAGCAGTGACTCTGGCGGCCCGAATTCACCCCTCCACTTT
TRBV7-9,TRBJ2-5,.,.,CASSLGGPETQYF,TGTGCCAGCAGCTTGGGGGGTCCGGAGACCCAGTACTTC
TRBV7-7,TRBJ2-5,.,TRBD2,CASSLNLAGGETQYF,TGTGCTAGCAGCTTAAATCTTGCCGGGGGGGAGACCCAGTACTTC